Presented here are 9 T cell receptor beta chains from one specimen sequenced in a study of blood T cell repertoires in COVID-19 (TCRdb year 2020). The library was prepared using the immunoSEQ multiplex PCR assay. The immuneACCESS repertoire file appears here via TCRdb, limited to in-frame rearrangements. These files lack a portion of the clones; in checked studies, under half of the deficit traces to unresolved V genes, and the cause of the others is not known. Within this sample are 200,000 to 250,000 clones, with roughly 82% of them counted one time only. The ten most abundant clones make up about 1.5% of the sample. Sequenced sample: peripheral blood. Receptors were obtained from a woman aged 40-49 years who had recovered from COVID-19.

The chain combines TRBV28 with TRBJ2-3; D gene ambiguous. The germline V and J ends were trimmed by 5 bases and 1 base, with 10 bases remaining between them. This CDR3 contains 14 residues. Germline CDR1 is MDHEN and CDR2 is SYDVKM. This chain's CDR3 is CASSLPTGTDTQYF. The CDR3, as DNA: TGTGCCAGCAGTCTGCCCACGGGCACAGATACGCAGTATTTT.

This rearrangement joins TRBV3-1 (or the pseudogene TRBV3-2) to TRBJ1-1, with D unresolved. The germline V gene encodes CDR1 LGHDT and CDR2 YNNKEL (reference sequence). The CDR3 runs 15 residues. Trimming took 1 base from V and 4 from J, leaving 13 bases between them. CDR3 coding DNA: TGTGCCAGCAGCCAAGGCCTGGGCGTGGGCACTGAAGCTTTCTTT. Protein: CASSQGLGVGTEAFF.

The rearrangement joins TRBV19 to TRBJ1-1, with 7 bases identical to TRBD1. The CDR3 sequence is 14 residues long. Trimming at V came to 6 bases and at J to 3 bases, leaving 7 bases not matched to a gene. Germline V lookup: CDR1 LNHDA, CDR2 SQIVND (reference sequence). The CDR3, as DNA: TGTGCCAGTAGAAACAGGGGTGGGGACACTGAAGCTTTCTTT. It encodes CASRNRGGDTEAFF.

V usage is TRBV9 and J usage is TRBJ1-1, with D possibly TRBD1 on 5 matching bases. CDR1 is SGDLS and CDR2 is YYNGEE in the germline V gene. The V gene lost 0 bases and the J gene lost 0 bases, with 12 bases spanning the gap. The CDR3 length is 16 residues. CDR3 coding DNA: TGTGCCAGCAGCGTAGGGGAGGGGACGGTGAACACTGAAGCTTTCTTT. Translation: CASSVGEGTVNTEAFF.

The chain joins TRBV6-5 to TRBJ2-7, with 8 bases lining up with TRBD2. Trimming took 4 bases from V and 1 from J; bases not matched to a gene: 6. The CDR3 is 15 residues long. Germline CDR1 reads MNHEY; CDR2 reads SVGAGI. CDR3 protein: CASSLSSGVSYEQYF. The CDR3 DNA sequence: TGTGCCAGCAGTTTAAGTAGCGGGGTTTCCTACGAGCAGTACTTC.

This chain joins TRBV5-1 and TRBJ1-2; D remains ambiguous. Germline V gene data show CDR1 as SGHRS and CDR2 as YFSETQ. V lost 1 base, J lost 3 bases, and 10 bases lay in between. The CDR3 sequence is 14 residues long. CDR3 sequence reads: CASSLSSQDYGYTF. CDR3 DNA: TGCGCCAGCAGCTTGAGCTCCCAGGACTATGGCTACACCTTC.

The V gene is TRBV18, the J gene TRBJ2-5; 9 bases fit TRBD2. CDR3 length equals 15 residues. With 6 bases clipped from V and 4 bases from J, the junction kept 9 bases outside the gene matches. The germline V gene encodes CDR1 KGHSH and CDR2 LQKENI. CDR3 DNA sequence: TGTGCCAGCTCCTCTAGCGGGGTAATCGGAGAGACCCAGTACTTC. Translated, it gives CASSSSGVIGETQYF.

This chain links TRBV19 with TRBJ2-5; TRBD2 aligns across 7 bases. Germline V gene lookup returns CDR1 LNHDA and CDR2 SQIVND (reference sequence). The CDR3 totals 13 residues. Trimming cost V 9 bases and J 4 bases; bases outside gene matches: 8. Here the CDR3 reads CARSGVLGETQYF. CDR3 bases: TGTGCCAGAAGCGGGGTTTTAGGAGAGACCCAGTACTTC.

The J gene is TRBJ1-3, the V gene TRBV7-9; a possible D gene is TRBD1 (6 bases). The germline V and J ends were trimmed by 6 bases and 2 bases, with 11 bases remaining between them. The CDR3 extends over 14 amino acids. Germline lookup yields CDR1 SEHNR and CDR2 FQNEAQ (reference sequence). The DNA of the CDR3 is TGTGCCAGCAGACCCGGGGGGCCTGGAAACACCATATATTTT. This translates into CASRPGGPGNTIYF.